This T cell receptor beta chain is drawn from a study of shared clonotypes between healthy human individuals. In the study overall: CD4 naive and CD4 memory each took three plates per donor, while CD8 naive took two and CD8 memory one.

The test was conducted at deep level. Clones were sequenced by immunoSEQ multiplex PCR, and TCRdb holds only the in-frame ones, with some missing. The table shows 2,500,000 or so clones, with under 95% occurring only once. Trimming took 6 bases from V and 1 from J; bases not matched to a gene: 5. Germline CDR1 is SEHNR and CDR2 is FQNEAQ (reference sequence). There are 14 residues in the CDR3. Whole-study results and caveats: Among a few donors, roughly 5.4% of naive CD4 clonotypes were found in common.

Of note for this clone: No antigen is known for it.

Sequencing was done on a sample of naive CD4+ T cells from PBMCs. Subset: CD45RA+ positively selected. This chain links TRBV7-9 with TRBJ2-5, with 7 bases matching TRBD1. The receptor's source is a young man in good health. Some clones in this sample may be carry-over from other donors' samples. CDR3 residues: CASRYGTAQETQYF. In DNA, the CDR3 is TGTGCCAGCAGATATGGGACAGCCCAAGAGACCCAGTACTTC.